This T cell receptor beta chain was identified during a study of blood T cells in healthy people across ages (dated by TCRdb to between 2015 and 2017). About the study as a whole: Template switching captured roughly one uniquely barcoded TCR beta cDNA molecule per two T cells in model experiments. The study measured age-related changes in TCR beta repertoire diversity using deep sequencing normalized with unique cDNA molecular identifiers. The donors were split into four age groups: young (average roughly 15 years), middle-aged (roughly 39), aged (approximately 60) and long-lived (approximately 80). Donors of different ages were randomly distributed across sequencing lanes to avoid experimental bias. For two donors (one aged 18 to 30 and one aged 80 or older), the study analyzed two additional independent replicas of 1 million unique cDNA reads from the same blood draw.

The donors were roughly 39 Caucasian individuals from Russia, aged roughly 6 to 95 years, who were systemically healthy. Each donor gave about 10 milliliters of peripheral blood, drawn into EDTA-treated Vacutainer tubes. Ficoll-Paque density-gradient centrifugation was used to isolate PBMCs, with at least 6.5 million obtained per sample. Trizol reagent was used to extract total RNA from PBMCs, with at least 5.5 micrograms per sample. For every donor, flow cytometry on a PBMC aliquot measured the percentage of naive CD45RAhigh/CD27high T cells. Overall study outcomes, separate from this receptor: The long-lived group showed more naive CD4+ T cells, fewer expanded clones and increased TCR diversity than the aged group, suggesting age selection. Because profiling used bulk unsorted PBMCs, naive and antigen-experienced compartments could not be compared conclusively. Because donor CMV infection status was unknown, age-related changes in expanded clonotypes were potentially confounded. Estimates of total diversity based on one million sequenced T cells were considered lower bounds and underestimates. As age increased, observed TCR beta diversity per million T cells dropped in a roughly linear way, and a significant reduction was already evident by age 40. A strong correlation was found between observed TCR beta diversity and the percentage of naive T cells measured by flow cytometry.

The library was obtained by 5' RACE. TCRdb records Illumina HiSeq 2500 as the sequencer. The second PCR ran for about 7 to 11 cycles and used a J-beta primer mix along with a sample-barcoded 5' primer. A unique molecular identifier was introduced onto each TCR beta cDNA molecule by a template-switch 5' adaptor carrying 12 random nucleotides. Each sample yielded at least 2.5 million CDR3-containing paired-end reads. The Mint cDNA synthesis kit, primed by a TRBC-specific oligonucleotide, was used to synthesize first-strand cDNA from all RNA. Following uracil-DNA glycosylase treatment, a first 18-cycle PCR with universal primers M1SS and BC2_uni_R was performed on all cDNA. As for the original processing: For normalization, 1 million high-quality reads, each with a distinct molecular identifier, were randomly selected from each sample. Instead of being binned into consensus sequences, reads that shared molecular identifiers were thrown out. CDR3 identification, clonotype clustering and error correction used MiTCR with a Q25 quality threshold and the strictest error-elimination algorithm. A nonparametric unseen species model using Euler transformation provided a lower-bound estimate of total TCR beta diversity. TCRdb ran its own pipeline on the public reads, namely fastp trimming at Q25 and MiXCR clone calling, and kept in-frame beta chains. Duplicate CDR3 protein sequences are folded into a single record with the most common DNA and genes. What appears here as the V and J calls and clone size reflects TCRdb's work, not the paper's. Present in this sample are about 800,000 distinct CDR3 sequences, about 62% of which were seen just once. Approximately 20% of the sample belongs to the ten largest clones.

Remarks on this clonotype: There is no known antigen for this receptor. One base away there is no much larger clone; base qualities are not given.

CDR1 and CDR2, per the germline V gene, are SGHVS and FQNEAQ. V is trimmed back by 6 bases and J by 2 bases, and the junction contains 10 bases that no gene match accounts for. Including the terminal cysteine and phenylalanine, the CDR3 comprises 16 residues. Just CDR3 DNA is preserved here, 48 bases in frame from base 1. Rearrangement joined TRBV7-8 to TRBJ2-7; 10 bases in the junction line up with TRBD1. The clonotype originates from a man aged 25 to 40 in good health. The sequencing sample was made of blood. The nucleotide sequence is given as TGTGCCAGCAGGCATAATGGACAGGGGGAGCCCTACGAGCAGTACTTC. Its product reads: CASRHNGQGEPYEQYF.